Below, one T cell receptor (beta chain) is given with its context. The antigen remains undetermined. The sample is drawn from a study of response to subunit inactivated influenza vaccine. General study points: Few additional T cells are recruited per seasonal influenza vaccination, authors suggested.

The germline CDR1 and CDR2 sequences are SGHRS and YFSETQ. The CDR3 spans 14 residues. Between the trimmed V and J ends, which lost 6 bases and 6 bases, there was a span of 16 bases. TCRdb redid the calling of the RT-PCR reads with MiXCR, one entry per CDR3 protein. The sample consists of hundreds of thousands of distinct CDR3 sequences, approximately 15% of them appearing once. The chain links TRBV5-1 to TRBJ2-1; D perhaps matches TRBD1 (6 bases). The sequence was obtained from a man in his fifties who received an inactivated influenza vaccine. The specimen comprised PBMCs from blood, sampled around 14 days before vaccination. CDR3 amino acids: CASTQGQSSNEQFF. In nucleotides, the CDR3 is TGCGCCAGCACTCAGGGACAATCTAGCAATGAGCAGTTCTTC.